This T cell receptor beta chain was obtained from a study of T-cell reconstitution after alpha-beta-depleted transplantation in children. TCRbeta library preparation incorporated unique molecular identifiers. TCRdb used MiXCR to reprocess the PCR reads, holding one entry per CDR3 protein. The sample carries about 200,000 distinct CDR3 sequences, roughly 15% recorded once. The CDR3 extends over 17 amino acids. V trimming: 11 bases; J trimming: 1 base; junction bases outside the gene matches: 11. This receptor was taken from a human donor who donated a stem cell graft to a child with acute lymphoblastic leukemia. The V call is TRBV12-3 or TRBV12-4, the J call TRBJ2-2, with 12 bases identical to TRBD2. The sequencing used PBMCs from the stem cell graft donor, collected from the stem cell graft. Here the CDR3 DNA reads TGTGCCTTCAGCCCGAGACTAGCGGGAGAGAACACCGGGGAGCTGTTTTTT. Translating gives CAFSPRLAGENTGELFF.